The 3 T cell receptor beta chains listed next were all sequenced from one sample in a study of vaccination effects on CD4 cells after COVID-19. Viral peptide pool expansion of antigen-specific CD4+ T cells preceded sequencing in the ViraFEST assay. Upon completion of roughly ten days in culture, CD4+ T cells were isolated. These TCRs are of unknown antigen specificity. Produced via immunoSEQ multiplex PCR; TCRdb's table is partial and in-frame only. The sample has about 31,000 clones, around 70% seen once. This sample comprised CD4+ T cells from PBMCs cultured with HCoV-229E spike peptides, obtained before COVID-19 vaccination. The receptors here all came from a human donor who received a COVID-19 vaccine.

This clone was detected a few times. The chain is built from TRBV19 and TRBJ1-2, with D possibly matching TRBD1 (6 bases). Trimming took off 6 bases at V and 3 bases at J, with 23 bases between the two ends. Germline V gives CDR1 LNHDA, CDR2 SQIVND (reference sequence). The CDR3 sequence is 17 residues long. As DNA, the CDR3 is TGTGCCAGTAGCACCGTGCATTCTCAGGGGAGTCACTATGGCTACACCTTC. The encoded protein is CASSTVHSQGSHYGYTF.

A few counts support this clone. The V call is TRBV7-9, the J call TRBJ2-7, with 13 nucleotides matching TRBD2. The CDR3 contains 17 residues. Germline CDR1 is SEHNR and CDR2 is FQNEAQ (reference sequence). V was clipped by 5 bases and J by 0 bases; unmatched bases: 7. CDR3 amino acids: CASSPGTSGTSSYEQYF. In DNA form, the CDR3 reads TGTGCCAGCAGCCCCGGGACTAGCGGGACAAGCTCCTACGAGCAGTACTTC.

The chain is built from TRBV6-6 and TRBJ2-5; 15 bases line up with TRBD2. The CDR3 has 17 amino acids. Trimming at V came to 5 bases and at J to 2 bases, leaving 6 bases not matched to a gene. CDR1 is MNHNY and CDR2 is SVGAGI in the germline V gene (reference sequence). In DNA form, the CDR3 reads TGTGCCAGCAGTCGGACTAGCGGGAGGGGGGCTCAAGAGACCCAGTACTTC. This sequence encodes CASSRTSGRGAQETQYF.